A single sample is the source of the 7 T cell receptor beta chains below, sequenced in a study of blood T cell repertoires in COVID-19. TCRdb keeps only in-frame clones here, not all; method: immunoSEQ multiplex PCR. The repertoire consists of roughly 240,000 clones, with approximately 85% occurring once and the leading ten covering 9.1%. The sequencing sample was made of PBMCs or T cells enriched from blood (not recorded which). These receptors all come from a woman in her fifties or sixties with acute COVID-19.

The gene calls are TRBV6-5 and TRBJ1-1; TRBD1 aligns across 9 bases. The V gene's germline CDR1 is MNHEY and CDR2 SVGAGI. CDR3 length: 14 amino acids. With V trimmed by 7 bases and J by 6 bases, 9 bases remained unmatched. CDR3 loop: CASNNRGRSPEAFF. CDR3 DNA: TGTGCCAGCAATAACAGGGGGCGCAGCCCTGAAGCTTTCTTT.

The genes are TRBV9 and TRBJ1-1; D not certain. V lost 0 bases and J lost 2, with 8 bases in between. Germline CDR1 is SGDLS and CDR2 is YYNGEE. The CDR3 is 14 amino acids. The DNA for the CDR3 is TGTGCCAGCAGCGTAGCCGGGTATAACACTGAAGCTTTCTTT. Its protein is CASSVAGYNTEAFF.

The chain has TRBV30 and TRBJ1-5, with a weak D call TRBD1 (6 bases). V was shortened by 0 bases and J by 1 base, with 10 bases between the two germline ends. Germline loops: CDR1 GTSNPN, CDR2 SVGIG (reference sequence). The CDR3 has 15 residues. The DNA for the CDR3 is TGTGCCTGGAGTGTACACAGGGAGAGCAATCAGCCCCAGCATTTT. This gives the protein CAWSVHRESNQPQHF.

The chain couples TRBV27 to TRBJ1-2; TRBD1 might be the D (6 bases). Germline assignment: CDR1 MNHEY and CDR2 SMNVEV (reference sequence). The CDR3 covers 13 residues. Trimming shortened V by 6 bases and J by 8 bases, and 16 bases separated the two germline ends. The CDR3 DNA reads as TGTGCCAGCAGAACAACAGGGTATCAGGGCTACACCTTC. Its translation is CASRTTGYQGYTF.

V and J are TRBV7-9 and TRBJ1-2; 7 bases are a match to TRBD1. The CDR3 runs to 14 residues. Germline values: CDR1 SEHNR, CDR2 FQNEAQ (reference sequence). The V gene end was trimmed by 0 bases and the J gene end by 6 bases; junction bases not matched to a gene: 4. The CDR3 loop is CASSLAQGVNGYTF. In DNA, the CDR3 is TGTGCCAGCAGCTTAGCCCAGGGGGTGAATGGCTACACCTTC.

The gene calls are TRBV14 and TRBJ2-3; D perhaps matches TRBD1 (6 bases). The CDR3 runs to 17 residues. Germline-derived CDR1 and CDR2 are SGHDN and FVKESK. V lost 3 bases and J 2 bases, leaving 18 bases between the germline ends. The CDR3 sequence is CASSHPTGWFPTDTQYF. CDR3 in DNA: TGTGCCAGCAGCCATCCCACAGGGTGGTTCCCCACAGATACGCAGTATTTT.

This sequence joins TRBV11-2 and TRBJ1-2; D uncertain. This CDR3 comprises 12 residues. Trimming removed 7 bases from V and 7 bases from J, with 13 bases in between. Looked up from germline, CDR1 is SGHAT and CDR2 is FQNNGV. Here the CDR3 DNA reads TGTGCCAGCACCCAAGAGCCGGTTGGCTACACCTTC. Translating it yields CASTQEPVGYTF.